The entry below gives a single T cell receptor (beta chain) sequence along with its context. After constant-region reverse-primer amplification, full-length variable regions underwent semi-nested PCR with Nested Universal Primer A. A single record per CDR3 protein comes from TCRdb applying MiXCR to the 5' RACE reads. There are about 60,000 distinct CDR3 sequences in the sample; 25% to 35% occur only once, and roughly 2.5% lies in the top ten. Germline V gene sequence: CDR1 SGDLS, CDR2 YYNGEE. Losses at the gene ends were 3 bases for V and 5 bases for J; bases not matched to a gene: 8. This CDR3 contains 14 residues.

This chain links TRBV9 with TRBJ2-7, with 7 bases lining up with TRBD1. Material for sequencing was tumor-infiltrating naive CD4+ T cells sorted from the breast tumor. Subset defined: naive CD4+ T cells, CD4+CD45RA+CD25-. This receptor was obtained from a female donor with breast cancer. CDR3 sequence reads: CASSGRTGLDEQYF. The CDR3 DNA sequence: TGTGCCAGCAGCGGGAGGACAGGTTTGGACGAGCAGTACTTC. The variable domain in full, with the rest retrieved from reference TRBV9 and TRBJ2-7, is DSGVTQTPKHLITATGQRVTLRCSPRSGDLSVYWYQQSLDQGLQFLIQYYNGEERAKGNILERFSAQQFPDLHSELNLSSLELGDSALYFCASSGRTGLDEQYFGPGTRLTVT.